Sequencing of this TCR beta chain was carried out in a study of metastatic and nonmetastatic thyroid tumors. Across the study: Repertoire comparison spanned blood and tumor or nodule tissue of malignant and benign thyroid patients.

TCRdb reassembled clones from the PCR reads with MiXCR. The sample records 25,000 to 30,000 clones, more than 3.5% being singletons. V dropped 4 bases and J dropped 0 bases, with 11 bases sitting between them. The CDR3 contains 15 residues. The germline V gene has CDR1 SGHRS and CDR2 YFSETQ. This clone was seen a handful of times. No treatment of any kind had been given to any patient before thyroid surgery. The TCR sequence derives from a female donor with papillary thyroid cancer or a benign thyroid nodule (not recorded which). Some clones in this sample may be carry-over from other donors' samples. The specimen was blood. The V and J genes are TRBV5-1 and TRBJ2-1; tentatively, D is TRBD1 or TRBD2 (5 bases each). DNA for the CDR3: TGCGCCAGCAGCCCGGGACGGAGCTCCTACAATGAGCAGTTCTTC. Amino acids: CASSPGRSSYNEQFF.